The clone carrying this T cell receptor (beta chain) was observed a handful of times. What it binds is unknown. The data belong to a study of T cells after yellow fever vaccination. General study findings and limits: In FACS-sorted repertoires, abundant clonotypes from the bulk population could appear as contaminants. Shared CD4/CD8 clonotypes were a small share, likely from convergent recombination.

MiXCR was run by TCRdb on the 5' RACE reads, yielding one entry per CDR3 protein. The sample yields 310,000 or so distinct CDR3 sequences, 3.6% seen once. This CDR3 comprises 16 residues. Germline CDR1 LGHDT, CDR2 YNNKEL (reference sequence). The ends lost 5 bases at V and 5 bases at J; junction bases unmatched: 9. This sample comprised PBMCs, obtained on the day of the yellow fever booster vaccination. The receptor was isolated from a young man who received the YFV17D yellow fever vaccine. V is TRBV3-1 and J is TRBJ1-4; 9 bases are a match to TRBD1. The CDR3 here is CASSFRPGQGNEKLFF. The CDR3, as DNA: TGTGCCAGCAGCTTTCGTCCGGGACAGGGAAATGAAAAACTGTTTTTT. Complete variable domain (other parts from reference TRBV3-1 and TRBJ1-4): DTAVSQTPKYLVTQMGNDKSIKCEQNLGHDTMYWYKQDSKKFLKIMFSYNNKELIINETVPNRFSPKSPDKAHLNLHINSLELGDSAVYFCASSFRPGQGNEKLFFGSGTQLSVL.